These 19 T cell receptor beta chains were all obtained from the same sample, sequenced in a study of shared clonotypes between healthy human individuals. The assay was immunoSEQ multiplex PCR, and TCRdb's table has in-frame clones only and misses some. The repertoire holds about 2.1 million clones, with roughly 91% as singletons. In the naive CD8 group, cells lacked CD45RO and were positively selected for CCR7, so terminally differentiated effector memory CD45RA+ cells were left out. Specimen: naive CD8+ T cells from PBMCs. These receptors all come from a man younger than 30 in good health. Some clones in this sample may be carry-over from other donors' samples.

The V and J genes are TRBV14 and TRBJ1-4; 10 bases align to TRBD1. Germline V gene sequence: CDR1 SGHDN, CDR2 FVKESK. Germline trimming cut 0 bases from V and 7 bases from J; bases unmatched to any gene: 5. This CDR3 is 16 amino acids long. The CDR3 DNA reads TGTGCCAGCAGCCAAGATCTTCGGGACAGGGGTGAAAAACTGTTTTTT. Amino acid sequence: CASSQDLRDRGEKLFF.

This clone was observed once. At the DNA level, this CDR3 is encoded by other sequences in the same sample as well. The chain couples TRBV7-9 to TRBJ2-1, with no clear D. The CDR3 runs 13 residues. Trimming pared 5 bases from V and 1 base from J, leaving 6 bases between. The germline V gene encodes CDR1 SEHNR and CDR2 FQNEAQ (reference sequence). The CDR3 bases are TGTGCCAGCAGCCCCGGGTCCTACAATGAGCAGTTCTTC. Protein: CASSPGSYNEQFF.

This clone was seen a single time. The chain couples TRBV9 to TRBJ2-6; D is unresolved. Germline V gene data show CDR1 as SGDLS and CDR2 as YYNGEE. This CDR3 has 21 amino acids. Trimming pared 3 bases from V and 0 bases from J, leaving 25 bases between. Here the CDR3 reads CASSDTPSNGRIFSGANVLTF. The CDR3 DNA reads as TGTGCCAGCAGCGACACCCCCTCGAACGGACGGATCTTCTCTGGGGCCAACGTCCTGACTTTC. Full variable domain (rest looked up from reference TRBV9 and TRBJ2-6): DSGVTQTPKHLITATGQRVTLRCSPRSGDLSVYWYQQSLDQGLQFLIQYYNGEERAKGNILERFSAQQFPDLHSELNLSSLELGDSALYFCASSDTPSNGRIFSGANVLTFGAGSRLTVL.

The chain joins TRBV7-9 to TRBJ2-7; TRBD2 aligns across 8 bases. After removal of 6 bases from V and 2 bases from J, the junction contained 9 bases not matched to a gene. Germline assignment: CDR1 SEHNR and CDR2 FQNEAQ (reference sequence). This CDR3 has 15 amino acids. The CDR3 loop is CASSQIAGPTYEQYF. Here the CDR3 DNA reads TGTGCCAGCAGTCAAATAGCGGGACCGACCTACGAGCAGTACTTC.

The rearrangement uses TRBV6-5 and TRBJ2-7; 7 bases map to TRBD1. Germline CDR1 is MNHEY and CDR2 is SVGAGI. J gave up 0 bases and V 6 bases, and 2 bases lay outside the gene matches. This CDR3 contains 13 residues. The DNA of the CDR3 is TGTGCCAGCAGCAACAGGGGCTCCTACGAGCAGTACTTC. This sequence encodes CASSNRGSYEQYF.

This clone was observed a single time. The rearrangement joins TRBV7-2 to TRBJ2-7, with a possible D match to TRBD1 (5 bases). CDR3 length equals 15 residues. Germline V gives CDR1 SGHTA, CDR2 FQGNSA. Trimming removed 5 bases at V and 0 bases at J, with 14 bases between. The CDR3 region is CASSPRTISSYEQYF. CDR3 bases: TGTGCCAGCAGCCCGAGGACAATAAGCTCCTACGAGCAGTACTTC.

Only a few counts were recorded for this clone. The CDR3 nucleotides read TGTGCTAGTGGTTTCGGCCTCGATGAGCAGTTCTTC. It translates to CASGFGLDEQFF. V and J are TRBV12-5 and TRBJ2-1; D call uncertain. CDR3 length: 12 amino acids. V gave up 3 bases and J gave up 8 bases, with 8 bases separating them. Per germline, CDR1 LGHNT and CDR2 FRNRAP.

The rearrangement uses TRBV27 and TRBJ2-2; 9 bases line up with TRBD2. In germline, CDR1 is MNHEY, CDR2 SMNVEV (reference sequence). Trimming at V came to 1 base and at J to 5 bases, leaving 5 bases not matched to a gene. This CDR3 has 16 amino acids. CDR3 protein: CASSLLAGEGTGELFF. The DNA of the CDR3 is TGTGCCAGCAGTTTATTAGCGGGAGAGGGTACCGGGGAGCTGTTTTTT.

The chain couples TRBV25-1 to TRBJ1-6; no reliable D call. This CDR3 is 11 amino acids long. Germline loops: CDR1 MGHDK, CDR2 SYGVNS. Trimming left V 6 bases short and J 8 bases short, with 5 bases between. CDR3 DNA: TGTGCCAGCAGCGATGATTCACCCCTCCACTTT. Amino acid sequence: CASSDDSPLHF.

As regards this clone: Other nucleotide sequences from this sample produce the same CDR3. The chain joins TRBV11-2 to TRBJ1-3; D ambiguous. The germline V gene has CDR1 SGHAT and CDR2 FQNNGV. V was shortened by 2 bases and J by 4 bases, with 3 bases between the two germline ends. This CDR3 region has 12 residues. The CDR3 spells CASSLSGNTIYF. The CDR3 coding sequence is TGTGCCAGCAGCTTATCGGGAAACACCATATATTTT.

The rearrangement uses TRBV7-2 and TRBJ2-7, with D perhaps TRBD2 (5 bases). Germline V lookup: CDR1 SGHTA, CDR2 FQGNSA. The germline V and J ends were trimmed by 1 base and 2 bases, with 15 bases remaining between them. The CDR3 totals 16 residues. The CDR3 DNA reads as TGTGCCAGCAGCTTAGGTTACCCATTGGAGGCCTACGAGCAGTACTTC. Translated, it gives CASSLGYPLEAYEQYF.

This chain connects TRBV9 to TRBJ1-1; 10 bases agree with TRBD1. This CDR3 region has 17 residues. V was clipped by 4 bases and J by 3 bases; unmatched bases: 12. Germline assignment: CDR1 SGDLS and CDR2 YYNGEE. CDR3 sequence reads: CASSLRDRGAPDTEAFF. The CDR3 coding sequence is TGTGCCAGCAGCCTACGGGACAGGGGAGCCCCAGACACTGAAGCTTTCTTT.

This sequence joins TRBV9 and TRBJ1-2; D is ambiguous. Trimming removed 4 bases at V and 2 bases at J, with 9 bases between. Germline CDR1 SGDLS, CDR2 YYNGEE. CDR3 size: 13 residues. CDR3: CASSPRVNYGYTF. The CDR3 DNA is TGTGCCAGCAGCCCCCGGGTCAACTATGGCTACACCTTC.

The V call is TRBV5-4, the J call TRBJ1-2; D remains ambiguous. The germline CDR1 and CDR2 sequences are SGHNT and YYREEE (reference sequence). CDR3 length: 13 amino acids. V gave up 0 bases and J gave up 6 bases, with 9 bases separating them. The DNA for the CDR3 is TGTGCCAGCAGCTTGGGCTTCAACAATGGCTACACCTTC. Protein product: CASSLGFNNGYTF.

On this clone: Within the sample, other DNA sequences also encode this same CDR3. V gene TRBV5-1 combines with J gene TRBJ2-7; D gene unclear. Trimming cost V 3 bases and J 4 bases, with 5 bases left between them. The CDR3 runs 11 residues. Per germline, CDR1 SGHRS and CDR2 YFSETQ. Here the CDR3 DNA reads TGCGCCAGCAGCTCAGATTACGAGCAGTACTTC. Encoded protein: CASSSDYEQYF. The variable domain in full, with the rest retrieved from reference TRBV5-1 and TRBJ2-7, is KAGVTQTPRYLIKTRGQQVTLSCSPISGHRSVSWYQQTPGQGLQFLFEYFSETQRNKGNFPGRFSGRQFSNSRSEMNVSTLELGDSALYLCASSSDYEQYFGPGTRLTVT.

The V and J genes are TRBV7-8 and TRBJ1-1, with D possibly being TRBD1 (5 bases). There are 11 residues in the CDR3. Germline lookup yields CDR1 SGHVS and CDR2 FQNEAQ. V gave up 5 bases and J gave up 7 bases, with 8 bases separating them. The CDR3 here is CASSLTGEAFF. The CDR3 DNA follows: TGTGCCAGCAGCCTAACAGGTGAAGCTTTCTTT. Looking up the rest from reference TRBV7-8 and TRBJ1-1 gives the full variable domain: GAGVSQSPRYKVAKRGQDVALRCDPISGHVSLFWYQQALGQGPEFLTYFQNEAQLDKSGLPSDRFFAERPEGSVSTLKIQRTQQEDSAVYLCASSLTGEAFFGQGTRLTVV.

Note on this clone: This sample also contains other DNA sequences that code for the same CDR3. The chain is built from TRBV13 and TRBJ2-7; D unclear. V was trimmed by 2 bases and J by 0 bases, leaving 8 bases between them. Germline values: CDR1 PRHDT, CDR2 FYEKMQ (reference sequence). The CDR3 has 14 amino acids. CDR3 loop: CASSLRRFSYEQYF. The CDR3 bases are TGTGCCAGCAGCTTAAGGCGGTTCTCCTACGAGCAGTACTTC. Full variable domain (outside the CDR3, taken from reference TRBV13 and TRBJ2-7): AAGVIQSPRHLIKEKRETATLKCYPIPRHDTVYWYQQGPGQDPQFLISFYEKMQSDKGSIPDRFSAQQFSDYHSELNMSSLELGDSALYFCASSLRRFSYEQYFGPGTRLTVT.

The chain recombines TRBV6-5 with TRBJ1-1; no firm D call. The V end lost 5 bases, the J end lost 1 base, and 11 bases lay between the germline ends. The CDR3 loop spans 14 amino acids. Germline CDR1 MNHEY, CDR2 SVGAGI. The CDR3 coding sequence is TGTGCCAGCAGTCCGTCGAGCGCGAACACTGAAGCTTTCTTT. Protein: CASSPSSANTEAFF.

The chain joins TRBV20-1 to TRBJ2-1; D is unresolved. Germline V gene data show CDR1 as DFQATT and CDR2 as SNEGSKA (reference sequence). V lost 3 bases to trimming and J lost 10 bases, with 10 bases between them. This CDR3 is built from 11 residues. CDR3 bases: TGCAGTGCTAGTGAGTATGGGGAGCAGTTCTTC. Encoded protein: CSASEYGEQFF.